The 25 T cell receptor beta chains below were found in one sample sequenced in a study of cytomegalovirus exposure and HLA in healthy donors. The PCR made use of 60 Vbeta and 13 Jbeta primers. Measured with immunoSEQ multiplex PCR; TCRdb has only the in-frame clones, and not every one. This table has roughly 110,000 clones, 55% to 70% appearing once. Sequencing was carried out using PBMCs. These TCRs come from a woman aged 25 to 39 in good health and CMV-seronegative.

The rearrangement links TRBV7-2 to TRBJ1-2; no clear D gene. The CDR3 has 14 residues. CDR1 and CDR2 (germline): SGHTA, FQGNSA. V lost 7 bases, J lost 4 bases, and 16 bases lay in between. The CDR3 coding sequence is TGTGCCAGCATCAAGACCGGGAGGCCCTATGGCTACACCTTC. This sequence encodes CASIKTGRPYGYTF.

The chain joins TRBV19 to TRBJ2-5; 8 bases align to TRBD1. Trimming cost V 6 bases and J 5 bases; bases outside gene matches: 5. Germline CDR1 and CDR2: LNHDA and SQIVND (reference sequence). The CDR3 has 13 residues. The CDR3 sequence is CASSKQGVETQYF. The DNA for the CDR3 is TGTGCCAGTAGCAAACAGGGGGTTGAGACCCAGTACTTC.

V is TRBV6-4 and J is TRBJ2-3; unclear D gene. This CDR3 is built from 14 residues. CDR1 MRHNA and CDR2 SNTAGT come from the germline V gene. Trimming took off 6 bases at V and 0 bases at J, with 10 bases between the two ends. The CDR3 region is CASSTTRSTDTQYF. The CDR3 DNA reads TGTGCCAGCAGCACTACCCGAAGCACAGATACGCAGTATTTT.

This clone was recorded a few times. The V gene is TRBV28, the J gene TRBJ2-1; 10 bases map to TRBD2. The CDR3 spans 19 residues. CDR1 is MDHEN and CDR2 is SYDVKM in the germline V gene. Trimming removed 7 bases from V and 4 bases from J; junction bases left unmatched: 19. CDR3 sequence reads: CASTAQTLGGLAFYNEQFF. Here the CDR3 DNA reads TGTGCCAGCACTGCCCAGACACTAGGGGGACTAGCGTTTTACAATGAGCAGTTCTTC.

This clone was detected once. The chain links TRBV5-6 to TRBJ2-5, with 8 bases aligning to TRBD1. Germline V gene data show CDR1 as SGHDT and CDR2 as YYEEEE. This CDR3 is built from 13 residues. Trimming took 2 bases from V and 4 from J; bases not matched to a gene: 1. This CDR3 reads CASSLTGGETQYF. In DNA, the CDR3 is TGTGCCAGCAGCTTAACAGGGGGAGAGACCCAGTACTTC.

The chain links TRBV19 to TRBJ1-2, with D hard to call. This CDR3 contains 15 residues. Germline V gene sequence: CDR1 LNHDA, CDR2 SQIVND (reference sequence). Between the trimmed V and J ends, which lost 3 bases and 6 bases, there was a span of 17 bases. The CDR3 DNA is TGTGCCAGTAGTATGGCCGGCAGGCCTTTGGATGGCTACACCTTC. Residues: CASSMAGRPLDGYTF. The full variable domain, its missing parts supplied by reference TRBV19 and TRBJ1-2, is DGGITQSPKYLFRKEGQNVTLSCEQNLNHDAMYWYRQDPGQGLRLIYYSQIVNDFQKGDIAEGYSVSREKKESFPLTVTSAQKNPTAFYLCASSMAGRPLDGYTFGSGTRLTVV.

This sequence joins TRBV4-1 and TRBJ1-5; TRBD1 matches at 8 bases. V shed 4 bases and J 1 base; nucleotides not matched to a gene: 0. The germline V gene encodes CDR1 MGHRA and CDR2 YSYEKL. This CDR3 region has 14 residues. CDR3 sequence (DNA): TGCGCCAGCAGCCGGACAGGGAGCAATCAGCCCCAGCATTTT. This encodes CASSRTGSNQPQHF.

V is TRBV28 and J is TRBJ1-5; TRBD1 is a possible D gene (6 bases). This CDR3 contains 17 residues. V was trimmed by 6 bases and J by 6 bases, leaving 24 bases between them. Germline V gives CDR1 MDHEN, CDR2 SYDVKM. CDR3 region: CASSSKPYRDWGQPQHF. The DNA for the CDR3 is TGTGCCAGCAGCTCCAAACCCTACAGGGATTGGGGTCAGCCCCAGCATTTT.

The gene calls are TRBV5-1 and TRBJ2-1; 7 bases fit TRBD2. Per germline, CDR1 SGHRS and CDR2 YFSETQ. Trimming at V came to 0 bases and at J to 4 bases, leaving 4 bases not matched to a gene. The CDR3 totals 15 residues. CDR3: CASSLAAGEYNEQFF. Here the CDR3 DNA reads TGCGCCAGCAGCTTGGCCGCGGGGGAATACAATGAGCAGTTCTTC. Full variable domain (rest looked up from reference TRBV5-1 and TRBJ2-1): KAGVTQTPRYLIKTRGQQVTLSCSPISGHRSVSWYQQTPGQGLQFLFEYFSETQRNKGNFPGRFSGRQFSNSRSEMNVSTLELGDSALYLCASSLAAGEYNEQFFGPGTRLTVL.

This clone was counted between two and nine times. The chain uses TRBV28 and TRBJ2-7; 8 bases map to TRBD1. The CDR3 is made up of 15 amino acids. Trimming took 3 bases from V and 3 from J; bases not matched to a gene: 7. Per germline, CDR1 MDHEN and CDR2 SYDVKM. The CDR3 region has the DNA TGTGCCAGCAGTTTCCAGGACAGGGTGAGCTACGAGCAGTACTTC. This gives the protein CASSFQDRVSYEQYF.

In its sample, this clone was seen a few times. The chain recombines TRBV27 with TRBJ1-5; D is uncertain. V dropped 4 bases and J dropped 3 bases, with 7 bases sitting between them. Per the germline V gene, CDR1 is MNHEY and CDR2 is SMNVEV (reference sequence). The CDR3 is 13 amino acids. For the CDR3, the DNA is TGTGCCAGCAGTTACAAGATCAATCAGCCCCAGCATTTT. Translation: CASSYKINQPQHF.

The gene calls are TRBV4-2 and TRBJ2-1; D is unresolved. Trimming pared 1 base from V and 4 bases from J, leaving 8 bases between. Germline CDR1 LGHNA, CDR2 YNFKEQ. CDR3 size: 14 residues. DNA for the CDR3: TGTGCCAGCAGCCAAGCCCTCACATACAATGAGCAGTTCTTC. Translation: CASSQALTYNEQFF.

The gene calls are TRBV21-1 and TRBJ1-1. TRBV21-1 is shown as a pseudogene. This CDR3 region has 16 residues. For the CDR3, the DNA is TGTGCCAGCAGCAAAGAAGTGGGTCCGGGGGTTTCTGAAGCTTTCTTT. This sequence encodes CASSKEVGPGVSEAFF.

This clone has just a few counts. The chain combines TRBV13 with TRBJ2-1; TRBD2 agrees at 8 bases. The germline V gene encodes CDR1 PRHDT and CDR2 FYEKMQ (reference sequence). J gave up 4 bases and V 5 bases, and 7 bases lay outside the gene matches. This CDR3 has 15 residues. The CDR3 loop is CASSLQEREYNEQFF. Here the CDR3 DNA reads TGTGCCAGCAGCCTCCAAGAGCGGGAGTACAATGAGCAGTTCTTC. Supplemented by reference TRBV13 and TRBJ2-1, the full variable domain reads AAGVIQSPRHLIKEKRETATLKCYPIPRHDTVYWYQQGPGQDPQFLISFYEKMQSDKGSIPDRFSAQQFSDYHSELNMSSLELGDSALYFCASSLQEREYNEQFFGPGTRLTVL.

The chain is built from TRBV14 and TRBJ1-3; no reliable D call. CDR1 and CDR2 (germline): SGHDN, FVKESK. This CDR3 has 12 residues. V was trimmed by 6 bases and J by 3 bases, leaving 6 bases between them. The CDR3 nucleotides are TGTGCCAGCAGTTACAGTGGAAACACCATATATTTT. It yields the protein CASSYSGNTIYF. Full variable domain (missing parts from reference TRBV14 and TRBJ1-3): EAGVTQFPSHSVIEKGQTVTLRCDPISGHDNLYWYRRVMGKEIKFLLHFVKESKQDESGMPNNRFLAERTGGTYSTLKVQPAELEDSGVYFCASSYSGNTIYFGEGSWLTVV.

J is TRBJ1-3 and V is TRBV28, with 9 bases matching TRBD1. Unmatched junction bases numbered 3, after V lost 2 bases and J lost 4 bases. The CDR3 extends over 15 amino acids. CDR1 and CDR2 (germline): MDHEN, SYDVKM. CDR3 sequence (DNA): TGTGCCAGCAGTTTAGTGGACAGGGGAGGAAACACCATATATTTT. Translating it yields CASSLVDRGGNTIYF. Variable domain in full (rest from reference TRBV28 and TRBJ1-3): DVKVTQSSRYLVKRTGEKVFLECVQDMDHENMFWYRQDPGLGLRLIYFSYDVKMKEKGDIPEGYSVSREKKERFSLILESASTNQTSMYLCASSLVDRGGNTIYFGEGSWLTVV.

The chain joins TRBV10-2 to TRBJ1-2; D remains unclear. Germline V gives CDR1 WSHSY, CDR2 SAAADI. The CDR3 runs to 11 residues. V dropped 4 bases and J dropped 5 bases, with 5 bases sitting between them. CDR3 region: CASSALYGYTF. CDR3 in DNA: TGCGCCAGCAGTGCCCTTTATGGCTACACCTTC.

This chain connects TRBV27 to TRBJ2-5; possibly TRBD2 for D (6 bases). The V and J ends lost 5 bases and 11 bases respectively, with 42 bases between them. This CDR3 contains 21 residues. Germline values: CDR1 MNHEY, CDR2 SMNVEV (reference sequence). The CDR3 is CASSAGLLGRGASDRVGEQYF. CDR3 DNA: TGTGCCAGCAGTGCAGGCTTATTGGGGCGCGGGGCTAGCGACAGAGTGGGGGAGCAGTACTTC.

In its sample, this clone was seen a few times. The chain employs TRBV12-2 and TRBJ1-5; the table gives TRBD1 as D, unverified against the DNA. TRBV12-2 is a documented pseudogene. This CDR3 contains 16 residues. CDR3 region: CASRLVLTGRIQPQHF. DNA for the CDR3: TGTGCAAGTCGCTTAGTATTGACAGGGAGGATTCAGCCCCAGCATTTT.

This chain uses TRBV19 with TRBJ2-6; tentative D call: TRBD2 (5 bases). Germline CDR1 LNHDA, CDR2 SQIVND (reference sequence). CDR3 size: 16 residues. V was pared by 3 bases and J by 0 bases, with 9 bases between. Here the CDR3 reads CASSMQAGSGANVLTF. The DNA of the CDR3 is TGTGCCAGTAGTATGCAGGCGGGCTCTGGGGCCAACGTCCTGACTTTC.

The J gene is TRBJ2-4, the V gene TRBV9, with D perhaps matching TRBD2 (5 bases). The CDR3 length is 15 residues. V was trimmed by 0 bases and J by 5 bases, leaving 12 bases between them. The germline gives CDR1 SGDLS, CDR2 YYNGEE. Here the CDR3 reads CASSVAEGYQNIQYF. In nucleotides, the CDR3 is TGTGCCAGCAGCGTAGCCGAGGGCTATCAAAACATTCAGTACTTC.

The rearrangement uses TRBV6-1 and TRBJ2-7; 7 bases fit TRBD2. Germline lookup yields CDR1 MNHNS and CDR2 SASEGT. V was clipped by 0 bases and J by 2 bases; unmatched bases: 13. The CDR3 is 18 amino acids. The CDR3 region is CASSEAPPLGGRTYEQYF. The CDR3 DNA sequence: TGTGCCAGCAGTGAAGCCCCTCCGCTGGGCGGGAGAACCTACGAGCAGTACTTC.

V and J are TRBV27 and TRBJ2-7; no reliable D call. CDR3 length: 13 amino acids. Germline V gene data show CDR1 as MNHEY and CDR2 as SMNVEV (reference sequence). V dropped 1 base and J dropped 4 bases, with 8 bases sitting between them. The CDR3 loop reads CASSLLPAYEQYF. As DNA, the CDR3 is TGTGCCAGCAGTTTATTGCCAGCGTACGAGCAGTACTTC.

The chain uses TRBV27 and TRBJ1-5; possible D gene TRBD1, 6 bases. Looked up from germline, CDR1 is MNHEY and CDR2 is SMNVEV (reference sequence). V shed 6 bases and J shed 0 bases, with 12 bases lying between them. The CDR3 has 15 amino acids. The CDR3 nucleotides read TGTGCCAGCAGAGGGGGACGGGGTAGCAATCAGCCCCAGCATTTT. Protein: CASRGGRGSNQPQHF.

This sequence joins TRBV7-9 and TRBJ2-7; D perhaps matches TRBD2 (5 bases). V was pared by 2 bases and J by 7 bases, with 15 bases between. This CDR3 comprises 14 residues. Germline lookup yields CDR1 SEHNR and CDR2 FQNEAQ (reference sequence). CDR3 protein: CASSLRTSMGEQYF. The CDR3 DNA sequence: TGTGCCAGCAGCTTAAGGACTTCGATGGGGGAGCAGTACTTC.